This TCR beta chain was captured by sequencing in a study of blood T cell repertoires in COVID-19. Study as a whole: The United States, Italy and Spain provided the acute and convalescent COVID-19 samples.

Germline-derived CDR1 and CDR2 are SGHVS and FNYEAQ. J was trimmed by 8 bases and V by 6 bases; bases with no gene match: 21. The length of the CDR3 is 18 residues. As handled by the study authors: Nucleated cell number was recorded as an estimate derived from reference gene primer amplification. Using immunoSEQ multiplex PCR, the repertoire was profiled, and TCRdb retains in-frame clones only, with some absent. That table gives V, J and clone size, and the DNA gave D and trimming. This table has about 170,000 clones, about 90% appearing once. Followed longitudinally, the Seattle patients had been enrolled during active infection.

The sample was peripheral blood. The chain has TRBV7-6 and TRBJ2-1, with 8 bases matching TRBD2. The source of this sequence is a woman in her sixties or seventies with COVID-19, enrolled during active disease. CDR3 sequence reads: CASRAGRAKREGRDEQFF. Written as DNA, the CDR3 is TGTGCCAGCAGGGCAGGGCGGGCTAAACGGGAGGGCCGAGATGAGCAGTTCTTC.